This T cell receptor (beta chain) is drawn from a study of CD8 T cells in Susac syndrome. Per germline, CDR1 GTSNPN and CDR2 SVGIG (reference sequence). V shed 0 bases and J 3 bases; nucleotides not matched to a gene: 3. The CDR3 spans 14 residues. The RNA, roughly 0.5 to 1 ug, was put through reverse transcription using random hexamers. TCRdb re-derived calls from the immunoSEQ multiplex PCR reads in MiXCR, one entry per CDR3 protein. This sample carries about 200,000 distinct CDR3 sequences, approximately 90% of them seen once, and the ten largest clones take roughly 0.13%. TEMRA cells were FACS-enriched, while CD8+ and CD4+ T cells were negatively isolated.

The genes are TRBV30 and TRBJ1-2, with 8 positions matching TRBD1. Input material: CD8+ T cells from PBMCs. The clonotype originates from a human donor with multiple sclerosis. The CDR3, as DNA: TGTGCCTGGAGTGTCGGACAGGGATACTATGGCTACACCTTC. Translation: CAWSVGQGYYGYTF. Combining the CDR3 with reference TRBV30 and TRBJ1-2 gives the whole variable domain SQTIHQWPATLVQPVGSPLSLECTVEGTSNPNLYWYRQAAGRGLQLLFYSVGIGQISSEVPQNLSASRPQDRQFILSSKKLLLSDSGFYLCAWSVGQGYYGYTFGSGTRLTVV.